This T cell receptor (beta chain) was recovered during a study of glioma-infiltrating T cells. Study-level points and caveats: Very few CDR3 sequences were shared between tissue and blood. Above-expected tissue-blood divergence occurred in all gliomas, most in low-grade ones.

This clonotype was detected many times. Its antigen is as yet unknown. V dropped 3 bases and J dropped 0 bases, with 10 bases sitting between them. The CDR3 contains 15 residues. Germline CDR1 is LGHNA and CDR2 is YNFKEQ. TCR alpha and beta CDR3 regions were amplified from RNA using iRepertoire nested multiplex PCR. Tissue mRNA or PBMC total RNA, roughly 90-450 ng, went into one-step reverse transcription and amplification. TCRdb processed the multiplex PCR reads anew with MiXCR; each CDR3 protein has one entry. The repertoire holds 100,000 to 150,000 distinct CDR3 sequences, about 25% seen once, with roughly 29% in the top ten.

Sequencing input: glioma tissue, nonneoplastic brain tissue, or PBMCs (not recorded which). The chain recombines TRBV4-2 with TRBJ2-3; D is ambiguous. The sequence came from a human donor with low-grade glioma or glioblastoma, undergoing nonglioma brain surgery, or in good health (not recorded which). CDR3 protein: CASSHPLGSTDTQYF. The CDR3 region has the DNA TGTGCCAGCAGCCATCCCCTCGGAAGCACAGATACGCAGTATTTT.